This T cell receptor (beta chain) was captured by sequencing in a study of glioma-infiltrating T cells. Study-wide points: CDR3 overlap between tissue and blood was very small. Tissue-blood divergence was below expectation in non-neoplastic patients, above in gliomas.

The germline gives CDR1 KGHDR, CDR2 SFDVKD. The length of the CDR3 is 16 residues. About this clonotype itself: Its antigen is still unknown. A junction end diverges from the germline sequence, so it may reflect a read error.

The iRepertoire nested amplicon-rescue multiplex PCR amplified TCR alpha and beta CDR3s from RNA. Input was about 85-450 ng of tissue mRNA or PBMC total RNA. TCRdb re-called the multiplex PCR reads with MiXCR, one entry per CDR3 protein. The data hold 90,000 to 100,000 distinct CDR3 sequences, with 35% to 50% observed a single time. This TCR derives from a human donor with low-grade glioma or glioblastoma, undergoing nonglioma brain surgery, or in good health (not recorded which). This chain links TRBV24-1 with TRBJ2-3; weak D call: TRBD2 (6 bases). Material for sequencing was glioma tissue, nonneoplastic brain tissue, or PBMCs (not recorded which). The CDR3 reads CATSDSSAGITDTHYF. The CDR3 nucleotides read TGTGCCACTAGTGATTCTAGCGCCGGCATCACAGATACGCATTATTTT.